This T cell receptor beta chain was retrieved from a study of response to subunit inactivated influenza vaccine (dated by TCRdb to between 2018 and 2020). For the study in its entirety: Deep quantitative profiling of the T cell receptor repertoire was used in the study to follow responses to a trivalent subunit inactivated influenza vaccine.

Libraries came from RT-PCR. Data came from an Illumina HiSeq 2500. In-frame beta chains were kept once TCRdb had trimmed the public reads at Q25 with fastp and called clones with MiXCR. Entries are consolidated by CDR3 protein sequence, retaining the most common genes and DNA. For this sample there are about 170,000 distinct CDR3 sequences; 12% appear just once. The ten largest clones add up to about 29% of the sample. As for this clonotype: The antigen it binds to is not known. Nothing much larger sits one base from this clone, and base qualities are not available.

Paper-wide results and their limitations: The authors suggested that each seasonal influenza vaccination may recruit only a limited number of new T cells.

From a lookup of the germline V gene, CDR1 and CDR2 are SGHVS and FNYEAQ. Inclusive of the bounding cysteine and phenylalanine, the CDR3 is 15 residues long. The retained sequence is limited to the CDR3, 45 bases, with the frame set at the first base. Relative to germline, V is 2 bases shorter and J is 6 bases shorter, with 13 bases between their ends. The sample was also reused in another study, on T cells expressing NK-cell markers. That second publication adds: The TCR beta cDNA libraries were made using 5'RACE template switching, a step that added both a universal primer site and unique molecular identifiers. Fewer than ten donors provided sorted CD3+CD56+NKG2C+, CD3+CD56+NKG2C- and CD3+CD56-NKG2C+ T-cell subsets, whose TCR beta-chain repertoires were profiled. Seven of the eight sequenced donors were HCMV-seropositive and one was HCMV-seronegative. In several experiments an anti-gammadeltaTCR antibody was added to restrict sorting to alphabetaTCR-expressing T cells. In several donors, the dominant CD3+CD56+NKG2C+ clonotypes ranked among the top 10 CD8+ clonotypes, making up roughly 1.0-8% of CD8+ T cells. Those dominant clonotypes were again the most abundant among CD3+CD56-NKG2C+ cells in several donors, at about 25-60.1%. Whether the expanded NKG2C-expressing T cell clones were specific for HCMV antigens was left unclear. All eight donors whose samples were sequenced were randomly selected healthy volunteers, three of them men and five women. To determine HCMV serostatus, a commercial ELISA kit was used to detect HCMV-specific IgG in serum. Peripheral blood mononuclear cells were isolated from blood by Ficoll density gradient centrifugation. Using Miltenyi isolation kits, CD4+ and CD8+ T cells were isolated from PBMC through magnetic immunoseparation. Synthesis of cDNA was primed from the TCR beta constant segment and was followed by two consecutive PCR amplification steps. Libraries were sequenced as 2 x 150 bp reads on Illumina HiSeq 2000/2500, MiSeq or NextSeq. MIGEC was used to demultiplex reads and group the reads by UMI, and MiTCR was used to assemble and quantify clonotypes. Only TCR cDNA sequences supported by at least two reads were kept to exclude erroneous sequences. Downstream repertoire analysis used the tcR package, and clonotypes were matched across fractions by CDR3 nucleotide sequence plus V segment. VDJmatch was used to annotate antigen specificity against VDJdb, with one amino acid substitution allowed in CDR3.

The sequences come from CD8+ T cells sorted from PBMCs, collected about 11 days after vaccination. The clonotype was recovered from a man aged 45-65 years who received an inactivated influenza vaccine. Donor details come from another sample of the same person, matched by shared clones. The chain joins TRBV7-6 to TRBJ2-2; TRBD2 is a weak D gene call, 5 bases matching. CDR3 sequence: CASSLRVAGAGELFF. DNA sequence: TGTGCCAGCAGCTTAAGGGTGGCGGGTGCCGGGGAGCTGTTTTTT.